Listed here are 20 T cell receptor beta chains from one sample, sequenced in a study of blood T cell repertoires in COVID-19. Clones were sequenced by immunoSEQ multiplex PCR, and TCRdb holds only the in-frame ones, with some missing. The sample shows 350,000 to 400,000 clones, around 89% of them seen only once. The sample comprised PBMCs or T cells enriched from blood (not recorded which). These receptors were obtained from a woman younger than 35 who had recovered from COVID-19.

The V and J genes are TRBV3-1 (or the pseudogene TRBV3-2) and TRBJ1-6; TRBD1 matches 7 bases. The CDR3 covers 16 residues. Per the germline V gene, CDR1 is LGHDT and CDR2 is YNNKEL (reference sequence). The trim removed 4 bases at V and 1 base at J, leaving 4 bases unmatched. This CDR3 reads CASSRQGFSYNSPLHF. DNA for the CDR3: TGTGCCAGCAGCCGACAGGGCTTTTCCTATAATTCACCCCTCCACTTT.

The genes are TRBV5-4 and TRBJ2-7; maybe TRBD1 (6 bases). CDR3 length: 15 amino acids. The germline V gene has CDR1 SGHNT and CDR2 YYREEE (reference sequence). Trimming left V 2 bases short and J 0 bases short, with 12 bases between. The DNA for the CDR3 is TGTGCCAGCAGCTTAAGTACAGGGAGCTCCTACGAGCAGTACTTC. Its translation is CASSLSTGSSYEQYF.

The J gene is TRBJ1-6, the V gene TRBV2; D is possibly TRBD1 (6 bases). Germline lookup yields CDR1 SNHLY and CDR2 FYNNEI. The V end lost 1 base, the J end lost 10 bases, and 8 bases lay between the germline ends. CDR3 length: 13 residues. The CDR3 is CASSEEGGSPLHF. CDR3 in DNA: TGTGCCAGCAGTGAAGAAGGGGGATCACCCCTCCACTTT.

The chain couples TRBV15 to TRBJ1-5; 10 nucleotides agree with TRBD1. The CDR3 extends over 12 amino acids. Germline CDR1 LNHNV, CDR2 YYDKDF (reference sequence). V dropped 9 bases and J dropped 6; count of bases not matched to a gene: 2. The CDR3 sequence is CATTGGGQPQHF. The CDR3 DNA sequence: TGTGCCACGACAGGGGGCGGTCAGCCCCAGCATTTT.

This chain links TRBV6-5 with TRBJ1-6; D may be TRBD1 (6 bases). The germline V gene has CDR1 MNHEY and CDR2 SVGAGI. This CDR3 spans 13 amino acids. CDR3 sequence reads: CGGGQSNNSPLHF. CDR3 in DNA: TGTGGTGGAGGACAGTCTAATAATTCACCCCTCCACTTT.

This clone was counted between two and nine times. The rearrangement links TRBV19 to TRBJ1-3, with D possibly being TRBD1 (6 bases). Germline CDR1 LNHDA, CDR2 SQIVND (reference sequence). The ends were cut back, 3 bases at V and 0 bases at J, with 9 bases in the middle. This CDR3 is built from 15 residues. DNA of the CDR3: TGTGCCAGTAGTATTACGGACAGCTCTGGAAACACCATATATTTT. Its translation: CASSITDSSGNTIYF.

This chain links TRBV2 with TRBJ1-4; D gene unclear. CDR3 length: 11 amino acids. Deletions cut 5 bases from V and 12 bases from J, with 10 bases between. Germline V gene data show CDR1 as SNHLY and CDR2 as FYNNEI. CDR3 coding DNA: TGTGCCAGCAGTTATGGTCGGGAACTGTTTTTT. Residues: CASSYGRELFF.

This chain connects TRBV19 to TRBJ2-4, with 7 bases lining up with TRBD1. The CDR3 covers 16 residues. CDR1 and CDR2 (germline): LNHDA, SQIVND (reference sequence). Trimming at V came to 6 bases and at J to 0 bases, leaving 8 bases not matched to a gene. CDR3 amino acids: CASSNGQELAKNIQYF. DNA of the CDR3: TGTGCCAGTAGCAACGGACAGGAGTTAGCCAAAAACATTCAGTACTTC.

The V gene is TRBV6-5, the J gene TRBJ1-3; D is uncertain. V was pared by 7 bases and J by 0 bases, with 13 bases between. This CDR3 region has 15 residues. Germline lookup yields CDR1 MNHEY and CDR2 SVGAGI. CDR3 sequence reads: CASTSGAVSGNTIYF. The DNA of the CDR3 is TGTGCCAGCACCTCCGGAGCGGTCTCTGGAAACACCATATATTTT.

The chain is built from TRBV19 and TRBJ1-4; no clear D gene. The CDR3 runs to 15 residues. V lost 5 bases and J lost 0, with 10 bases in between. Germline V gene lookup returns CDR1 LNHDA and CDR2 SQIVND (reference sequence). DNA for the CDR3: TGTGCCAGTAGTCCTCGGGTTGCAACTAATGAAAAACTGTTTTTT. It specifies CASSPRVATNEKLFF.

The chain is built from TRBV12-3 or TRBV12-4 and TRBJ2-7, with 9 bases identical to TRBD1. V lost 8 bases, J lost 4 bases, and 6 bases stayed unmatched. The CDR3 is made up of 13 amino acids. The CDR3 loop is CASGRDRAYEQYF. The CDR3 region has the DNA TGTGCCAGCGGCCGGGACAGGGCTTACGAGCAGTACTTC.

The chain carries TRBV12-3 or TRBV12-4 and TRBJ2-3, with D perhaps TRBD2 (5 bases). With 8 bases removed from V and 9 bases from J, the gap between germline ends came to 12 bases. The CDR3 runs 11 residues. The CDR3 sequence is CASGPGGTQYF. The CDR3 DNA sequence: TGTGCCAGCGGCCCAGGAGGCACGCAGTATTTT.

This chain uses TRBV5-6 with TRBJ2-7; D perhaps matches TRBD1 (5 bases). CDR1 is SGHDT and CDR2 is YYEEEE in the germline V gene. Between the trimmed V and J ends, which lost 0 bases and 6 bases, there was a span of 16 bases. The CDR3 loop spans 15 amino acids. The CDR3 DNA follows: TGTGCCAGCAGCTTGGTGGGCACCCCCAGGGCCGAGCAGTACTTC. It is translated as CASSLVGTPRAEQYF.

This chain links TRBV6-2 or TRBV6-3 with TRBJ2-7, with 7 positions matching TRBD1. The CDR3 sequence is 13 residues long. The V gene's germline CDR1 is MNHEY and CDR2 SVGEGT. After removal of 4 bases from V and 2 bases from J, the junction contained 2 bases not matched to a gene. In nucleotides, the CDR3 is TGTGCCAGCAGTTCAGGGGGAACCTACGAGCAGTACTTC. This sequence encodes CASSSGGTYEQYF.

The chain joins TRBV18 to TRBJ1-2; D unclear. The germline V and J ends were trimmed by 3 bases and 0 bases, with 11 bases remaining between them. Germline V CDR1 and CDR2: KGHSH, LQKENI. CDR3 length: 15 amino acids. The CDR3 coding sequence is TGTGCCAGCTCACCTAGTTCCGGGACTAACTATGGCTACACCTTC. Protein product: CASSPSSGTNYGYTF. The variable domain in full, completed from reference TRBV18 and TRBJ1-2, reads NAGVMQNPRHLVRRRGQEARLRCSPMKGHSHVYWYRQLPEEGLKFMVYLQKENIIDESGMPKERFSAEFPKEGPSILRIQQVVRGDSAAYFCASSPSSGTNYGYTFGSGTRLTVV.

This chain links TRBV9 with TRBJ2-7; TRBD1 aligns across 12 bases. This CDR3 region has 15 residues. After removal of 4 bases from V and 5 bases from J, the junction contained 7 bases not matched to a gene. Germline loops: CDR1 SGDLS, CDR2 YYNGEE. DNA for the CDR3: TGTGCCAGCAGCCCCCATGGGACAGGGGGCGACGAGCAGTACTTC. This codes for CASSPHGTGGDEQYF. The variable domain in full, with the rest retrieved from reference TRBV9 and TRBJ2-7, is DSGVTQTPKHLITATGQRVTLRCSPRSGDLSVYWYQQSLDQGLQFLIQYYNGEERAKGNILERFSAQQFPDLHSELNLSSLELGDSALYFCASSPHGTGGDEQYFGPGTRLTVT.

The rearrangement uses TRBV5-6 and TRBJ1-2; the D gene is possibly TRBD1 (5 bases). The CDR3 contains 13 residues. Germline values: CDR1 SGHDT, CDR2 YYEEEE. V gave up 4 bases and J gave up 5 bases, with 12 bases separating them. CDR3 sequence: CASSVQQEYGYTF. The CDR3 DNA is TGTGCCAGCAGCGTACAACAGGAATATGGCTACACCTTC.

This clone was detected once. The chain is built from TRBV19 and TRBJ1-1; 8 nucleotides agree with TRBD1. This CDR3 spans 13 amino acids. Germline V gives CDR1 LNHDA, CDR2 SQIVND (reference sequence). J was trimmed by 4 bases and V by 5 bases; bases with no gene match: 3. The CDR3 DNA follows: TGTGCCAGTAGTGACAGGGGTGGCACTGAAGCTTTCTTT. Protein sequence: CASSDRGGTEAFF.

J is TRBJ1-2 and V is TRBV11-2; TRBD1 might be the D (5 bases). Looked up from germline, CDR1 is SGHAT and CDR2 is FQNNGV. The CDR3 totals 14 residues. The V gene lost 3 bases and the J gene lost 7 bases, with 15 bases spanning the gap. The chain's CDR3 is CASSLSGGGSGYTF. The CDR3, as DNA: TGTGCCAGCAGCTTGTCGGGGGGAGGATCTGGCTACACCTTC.

The chain uses TRBV29-1 and TRBJ1-1, with TRBD1 matching 7 bases. The ends lost 3 bases at V and 0 bases at J; junction bases unmatched: 1. The CDR3 loop spans 13 amino acids. Germline loops: CDR1 SQVTM, CDR2 ANQGSEA. As DNA, the CDR3 is TGCAGCGTTGAGGGGACAGTGAACACTGAAGCTTTCTTT. This sequence encodes CSVEGTVNTEAFF.